This TCR beta chain stems from a study of cytomegalovirus exposure and HLA in healthy donors. Sequencing used immunoSEQ multiplex PCR; TCRdb keeps in-frame clones, though not all of them. The sample has about 170,000 clones; around 86% are singletons. Separate from the approximately 700-subject first cohort was the approximately 130-subject validation cohort, to which the donors belonged. In germline, CDR1 is SGHAT, CDR2 FQNNGV. V was clipped by 5 bases and J by 9 bases; unmatched bases: 8. The CDR3 consists of 14 residues. Broader study findings: Cytomegalovirus-associated TCR beta chains were listed, numbering some 150. Subsequent analysis of the 100 to 150 validation repertoires found a tendency for first-cohort TCR clusters to co-occur. Generally TCR sequences proved uncommon, though certain public TCRs appeared in numerous donors.

Details on this clone: As yet, its antigen is unknown.

Material for sequencing was PBMCs. The chain joins TRBV11-2 to TRBJ2-1; TRBD2 agrees at 9 bases. The clonotype originates from a man between 18 and 29 years old in good health and CMV-seropositive. The CDR3 region is CASSPIAGVGEQFF. The DNA of the CDR3 is TGTGCCAGCAGCCCTATAGCGGGAGTCGGTGAGCAGTTCTTC.